This TCR beta chain was profiled in a study of T-cell memory formation after mild COVID-19 (dated by TCRdb to the early 2020s). Regarding the complete study: TCR sequence clusters from the two donors were found to be largely donor specific. Longitudinal TCRalpha and TCRbeta repertoire sequencing tracked T-cell clones expanding and contracting after mild COVID-19 in two donors. Two young, previously healthy adult volunteers made up the cohort, one male and one female. Study-wide findings and limitations: From day 15 to 85, contracting clones showed balanced CD4/CD8 phenotypes, whereas a second wave of clones that expanded from day 15 to 37 leaned towards CD4+. The detection of some responding clones in pre-infection memory suggests that pre-existing cross-reactive memory T cells joined the SARS-CoV-2 response. The second-wave clones that peaked on day 37 were not confirmed to be SARS-CoV-2 specific. The study included only a couple of mild cases, and larger cohorts that include severe cases with pre-infection samples were judged to be necessary. Contracting CD4+ clones were located mainly in the CM and EM memory subsets, whereas CD8+ clones were found to be enriched in EMRA.

Ten or more counts support this clonotype. No cognate antigen has been identified for it. Base qualities were left out, and no much larger clone turns up one base away. PBMCs were isolated by Ficoll-Paque density gradient centrifugation. This sample was sequenced with an Illumina NovaSeq 6000. TCRalpha and TCRbeta cDNA libraries were constructed by 5'RACE with constant-segment primers, with sample barcodes and unique molecular identifiers being introduced. Trizol reagent was used to extract RNA from every sample. Amplification of the libraries took two PCR steps, and the second step added a second sample barcode plus Illumina TruSeq adapters. Sequencing of libraries was performed on an Illumina NovaSeq with 2 x 150 bp paired-end reads. Turning to the authors' computational methods: Demultiplexing of reads and collapsing into UMI-guided consensus sequences were performed with migec v1.2.7. With mixcr v2.1.11, UMI consensuses were aligned to TRA and TRB V and J templates and assembled into clonotypes. A clonotype was counted as expanded or contracted only if both edgeR and NoisET called the change significant, with noise models trained on biological replicates. For edgeR calls, a false discovery rate-adjusted p below 0.01 and a log2 fold-change threshold of 1 were applied. As an exploratory analysis of dynamics, max-normalized trajectories of the 1000 most abundant clonotypes were examined with PCA combined with hierarchical clustering. Separately sequenced CD4+ and CD8+ repertoires were used to assign a CD4 or CD8 phenotype to each responding clone. The public reads were run again by TCRdb, first through fastp at Q25 and then through MiXCR, and only productive beta chains were kept. CDR3 protein duplicates are merged, each entry listing the most common genes and DNA. The V and J calls reflect TCRdb's pipeline rather than the authors' work. The sample yields about 340,000 distinct CDR3 sequences; around 14% were counted once. Around 22% of the sample belongs to the ten largest clones.

CDR1 MNHEY and CDR2 SVGEGT are derived from the germline V gene. From the cysteine through the phenylalanine, the CDR3 covers 15 amino acids. Only the CDR3 portion is preserved as DNA: 45 bases, with reading frame beginning at the first base. V loses 7 bases, J loses 3 bases, and the germline ends lie 16 bases apart. The V gene is TRBV6-2 or TRBV6-3 and the J gene is TRBJ1-5; TRBD1 could be the D gene, as 5 bases match. The receptor was isolated from a man aged 18-30 years who had mild COVID-19 (a few samples of this study predate the infection). The sample titles of this study are shuffled in the database, so cell type and time point are left out; the donor was told from shared clones. Sequencing was done on a sample of PBMCs or a T cell subset sorted from them (not recorded which). The bases are TGTGCCAGCAAAGGTTGGGGCCACGACAATCAGCCCCAGCATTTT. Protein translation: CASKGWGHDNQPQHF.